The 5 T cell receptor beta chains reported below all come from one sample, sequenced in a study of blood T cell repertoires in COVID-19. TCRdb's copy holds only in-frame clones and misses some; the assay was immunoSEQ multiplex PCR. In the table there are around 170,000 clones, around 80% of which are singletons. The sample was peripheral blood. These receptors were obtained from a man in his thirties or forties with active or convalescent COVID-19.

The chain recombines TRBV6-5 with TRBJ1-5, with 7 bases that match TRBD1. The CDR3 is 14 residues long. The germline V gene has CDR1 MNHEY and CDR2 SVGAGI. J was trimmed by 5 bases and V by 0 bases; bases with no gene match: 1. DNA for the CDR3: TGTGCCAGCAGTTACTCTACAGGGGATCAGCCCCAGCATTTT. This translates into CASSYSTGDQPQHF.

The chain uses TRBV30 and TRBJ1-2; 9 nucleotides match TRBD1. Germline assignment: CDR1 GTSNPN and CDR2 SVGIG (reference sequence). The CDR3 is made up of 13 amino acids. The ends lost 5 bases at V and 3 bases at J; junction bases unmatched: 4. CDR3 coding DNA: TGTGCCTGGGGGCGACAGGGGGACTATGGCTACACCTTC. Translation gives CAWGRQGDYGYTF.

The rearrangement joins TRBV10-2 to TRBJ1-5, with 8 positions matching TRBD1. The CDR3 totals 15 residues. Germline V gene sequence: CDR1 WSHSY, CDR2 SAAADI. Trimming took 3 bases from V and 7 from J; bases not matched to a gene: 8. CDR3 nucleotides: TGCGCCAGCAGTGATGACAGGGGAGGGGGACAGCCCCAGCATTTT. It codes for CASSDDRGGGQPQHF.

The rearrangement joins TRBV7-9 to TRBJ1-2, with 7 positions matching TRBD1. J was trimmed by 0 bases and V by 4 bases; bases with no gene match: 5. Germline CDR1 SEHNR, CDR2 FQNEAQ (reference sequence). This CDR3 spans 15 amino acids. CDR3 nucleotide sequence: TGTGCCAGCAGCTCTGGGACAGCAGCTAACTATGGCTACACCTTC. Translating it yields CASSSGTAANYGYTF.

The chain employs TRBV7-2 and TRBJ1-3; D unresolved. Trimming pared 5 bases from V and 4 bases from J, leaving 15 bases between. Per the germline V gene, CDR1 is SGHTA and CDR2 is FQGNSA. CDR3 length: 15 residues. CDR3 residues: CASSPSVAAGNTIYF. The DNA of the CDR3 is TGTGCCAGCAGCCCCAGCGTGGCGGCGGGAAACACCATATATTTT.